A selection of T cell receptor beta chains follows, all from one sample in a study of cytomegalovirus exposure and HLA in healthy donors. Only in-frame clones appear in the TCRdb table, and some are missing; sequencing was by immunoSEQ multiplex PCR. The sample consists of 140,000 to 150,000 clones, roughly 85% of them appearing once. The sample taken for sequencing was PBMCs. The source of these receptors is a woman aged 25 to 45 in good health and CMV-seronegative. CDR3s leave out the opening cysteine and the closing phenylalanine or tryptophan.

J gene: TRBJ2-6
V gene: TRBV19
CDR3 protein: ASSTTGEVGGANVLT

J gene: TRBJ2-1
V gene: TRBV30
CDR3 protein: AWRYWGGYENEQF

J gene: TRBJ1-2
V gene: TRBV19
CDR3 protein: ASTHGYGYT

J gene: TRBJ2-3
V gene: TRBV5-1
CDR3 protein: ASSSAGSNTDTQY

J gene: TRBJ2-7
V gene: TRBV4-1
CDR3 protein: ASSQGQRYEQY

J gene: TRBJ2-7
V gene: TRBV5-1
CDR3 protein: ASSLLASGGAYYEQY

J gene: TRBJ1-2
V gene: TRBV6-5
CDR3 protein: ASSYSEVGYGYT

J gene: TRBJ2-4
V gene: TRBV30
CDR3 protein: AWSVRGGTGSNIQY

J gene: TRBJ2-5
V gene: TRBV5-6
CDR3 protein: ASSLGTYLKETQY

J gene: TRBJ1-1
V gene: TRBV9
CDR3 protein: ASSVEDRGARGTEAF

J gene: TRBJ1-2
V gene: TRBV11-2
CDR3 protein: ASSLVRDSSLGYT

J gene: TRBJ1-2
V gene: TRBV6-1
CDR3 protein: ASSVEDTTGGYT

J gene: TRBJ1-1
V gene: TRBV19
CDR3 protein: ASSSTQGKGKAF

J gene: TRBJ1-1
V gene: TRBV4-1
CDR3 protein: ASSQVARHQGKNTEAF

J gene: TRBJ2-3
V gene: TRBV5-1
CDR3 protein: ASSRGTSGGAGTDTQY

J gene: TRBJ2-7
V gene: TRBV27
CDR3 protein: ASSSGQGSTYEQY

J gene: TRBJ2-3
V gene: TRBV5-6
CDR3 protein: ASRLAGGLTDTQY

J gene: TRBJ1-1
V gene: TRBV7-9
CDR3 protein: ASSPRGSGTEAF

J gene: TRBJ1-2
V gene: TRBV6-1
CDR3 protein: ASSRDSNYGYT

J gene: TRBJ2-7
V gene: TRBV6-6
CDR3 protein: ASSYSGGSYEQY

J gene: TRBJ2-3
V gene: TRBV7-3
CDR3 protein: ASSSNPRGAYTDTQY

J gene: TRBJ2-7
V gene: TRBV20-1
CDR3 protein: SARILQEQY

J gene: TRBJ2-2
V gene: TRBV11-1
CDR3 protein: ASSILETGELF

J gene: TRBJ1-4
V gene: TRBV6-5
CDR3 protein: ASSFRGNEKLF

J gene: TRBJ2-6
V gene: TRBV19
CDR3 protein: ATGLFSGANVLT

J gene: TRBJ2-1
V gene: TRBV2
CDR3 protein: ASLEFSGTNNIEQF

J gene: TRBJ2-1
V gene: TRBV5-5
CDR3 protein: ASRFSGGEQF

J gene: TRBJ1-5
V gene: TRBV2
CDR3 protein: ASTWTGNQPQH

J gene: TRBJ2-1
V gene: TRBV6-1
CDR3 protein: ASRFPGGGNEQF

J gene: TRBJ2-7
V gene: TRBV6-5
CDR3 protein: ASSYSRSINYEQY

J gene: TRBJ1-1
V gene: TRBV6-1
CDR3 protein: ASSSTGRGTEAF

J gene: TRBJ2-2
V gene: TRBV7-8
CDR3 protein: ASSFLRTPNTGELF

J gene: TRBJ2-1
V gene: TRBV18
CDR3 protein: ASSPPGEQF

J gene: TRBJ1-2
V gene: TRBV30
CDR3 protein: AGYTGDNYGYT

J gene: TRBJ1-6
V gene: TRBV6-5
CDR3 protein: ASGDRGRPLH

J gene: TRBJ2-2
V gene: TRBV7-7
CDR3 protein: ASSPVGIANTGELF

J gene: TRBJ1-3
V gene: TRBV2
CDR3 protein: ASNRGTRGLSGNTIY

J gene: TRBJ1-4
V gene: TRBV4-3
CDR3 protein: ASSQDYSNEKLF

J gene: TRBJ2-5
V gene: TRBV5-1
CDR3 protein: ASSRDLGTPQETQY

J gene: TRBJ1-6
V gene: TRBV7-9
CDR3 protein: ATPTGLNSPLH

J gene: TRBJ2-7
V gene: TRBV6-5
CDR3 protein: ASSSEAGAYEQY

J gene: TRBJ1-1
V gene: TRBV5-5
CDR3 protein: ASSVVGGGEAF

J gene: TRBJ1-2
V gene: TRBV18
CDR3 protein: ASSPSGSERNYGYT

J gene: TRBJ1-1
V gene: TRBV27
CDR3 protein: ASRITGQVNTEAF

J gene: TRBJ1-3
V gene: TRBV6-5
CDR3 protein: ASSYSRFLSGNTIY

J gene: TRBJ2-2
V gene: TRBV7-3
CDR3 protein: ASSPYTGELF

J gene: TRBJ2-1
V gene: TRBV27
CDR3 protein: ASSLSPSPNEQF

J gene: TRBJ1-2
V gene: TRBV25-1
CDR3 protein: ASSETRGAGYGYT

J gene: TRBJ2-5
V gene: TRBV1
CDR3 protein: TSSQDGIIEGETQY

J gene: TRBJ1-1
V gene: TRBV5-1
CDR3 protein: ASSLQASNTEAF

J gene: TRBJ1-1
V gene: TRBV6-1
CDR3 protein: ASSEAWDRNTEAF

J gene: TRBJ1-6
V gene: TRBV27
CDR3 protein: ASSSRGNNSPLH